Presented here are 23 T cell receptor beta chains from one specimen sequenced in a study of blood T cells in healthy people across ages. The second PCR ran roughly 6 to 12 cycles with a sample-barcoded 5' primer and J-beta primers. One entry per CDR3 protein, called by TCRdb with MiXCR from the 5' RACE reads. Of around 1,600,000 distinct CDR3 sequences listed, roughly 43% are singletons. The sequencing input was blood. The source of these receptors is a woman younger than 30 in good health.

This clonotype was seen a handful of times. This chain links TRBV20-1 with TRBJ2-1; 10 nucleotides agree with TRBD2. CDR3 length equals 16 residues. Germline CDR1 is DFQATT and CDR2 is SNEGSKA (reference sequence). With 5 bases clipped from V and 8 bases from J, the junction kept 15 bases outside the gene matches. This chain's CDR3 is CSAPQDLAGVLYEQFF. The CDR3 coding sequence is TGCAGTGCTCCCCAAGATCTAGCGGGAGTCTTGTATGAGCAGTTCTTC.

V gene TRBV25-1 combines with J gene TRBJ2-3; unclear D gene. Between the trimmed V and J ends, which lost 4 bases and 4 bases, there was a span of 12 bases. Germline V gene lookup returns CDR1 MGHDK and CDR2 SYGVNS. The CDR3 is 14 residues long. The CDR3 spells CASSVRRSSDTQYF. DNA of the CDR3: TGTGCCAGCAGTGTCAGAAGAAGCTCAGATACGCAGTATTTT.

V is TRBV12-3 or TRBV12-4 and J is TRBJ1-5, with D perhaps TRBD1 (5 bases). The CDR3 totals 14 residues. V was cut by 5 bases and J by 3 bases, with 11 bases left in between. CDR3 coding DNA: TGTGCCAGCAGTCCCGACAGACTCAATCAGCCCCAGCATTTT. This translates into CASSPDRLNQPQHF.

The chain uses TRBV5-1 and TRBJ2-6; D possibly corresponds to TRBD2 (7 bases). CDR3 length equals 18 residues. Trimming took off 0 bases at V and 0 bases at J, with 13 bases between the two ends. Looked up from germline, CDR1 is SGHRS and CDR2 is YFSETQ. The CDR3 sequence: CASSLAAGAHSGANVLTF. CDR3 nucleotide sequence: TGCGCCAGCAGCTTGGCCGCGGGGGCTCACTCTGGGGCCAACGTCCTGACTTTC. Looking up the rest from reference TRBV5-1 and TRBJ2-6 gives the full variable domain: KAGVTQTPRYLIKTRGQQVTLSCSPISGHRSVSWYQQTPGQGLQFLFEYFSETQRNKGNFPGRFSGRQFSNSRSEMNVSTLELGDSALYLCASSLAAGAHSGANVLTFGAGSRLTVL.

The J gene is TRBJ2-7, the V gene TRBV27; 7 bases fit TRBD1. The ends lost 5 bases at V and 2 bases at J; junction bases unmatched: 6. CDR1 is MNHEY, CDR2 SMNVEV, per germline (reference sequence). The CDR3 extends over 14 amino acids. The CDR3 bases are TGTGCCAGCAGTCTCAGGGGGAGTGCCTACGAGCAGTACTTC. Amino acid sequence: CASSLRGSAYEQYF.

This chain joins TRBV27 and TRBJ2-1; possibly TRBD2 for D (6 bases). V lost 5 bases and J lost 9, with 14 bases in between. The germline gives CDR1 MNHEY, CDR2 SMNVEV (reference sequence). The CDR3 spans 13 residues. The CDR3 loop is CASSVGGSAEQFF. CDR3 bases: TGTGCCAGCAGTGTAGGAGGGAGCGCTGAGCAGTTCTTC.

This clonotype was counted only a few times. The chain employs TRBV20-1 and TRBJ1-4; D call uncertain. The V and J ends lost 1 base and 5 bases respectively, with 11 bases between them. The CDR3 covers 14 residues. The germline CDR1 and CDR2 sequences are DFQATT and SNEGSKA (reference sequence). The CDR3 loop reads CSARVWQTNEKLFF. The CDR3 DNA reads TGCAGTGCTAGAGTGTGGCAGACCAATGAAAAACTGTTTTTT.

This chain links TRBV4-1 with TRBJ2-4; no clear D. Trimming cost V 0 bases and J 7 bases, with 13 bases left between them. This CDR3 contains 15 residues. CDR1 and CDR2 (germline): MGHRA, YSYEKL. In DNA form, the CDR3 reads TGCGCCAGCAGCCAAGATCCGGGTCGAAGTAACATTCAGTACTTC. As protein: CASSQDPGRSNIQYF.

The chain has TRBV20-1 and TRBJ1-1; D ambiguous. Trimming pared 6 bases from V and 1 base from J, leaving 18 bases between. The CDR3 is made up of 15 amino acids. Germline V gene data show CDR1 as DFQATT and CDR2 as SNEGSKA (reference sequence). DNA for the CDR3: TGCAGTGCCCCCGGACGGAAAGTGGGGAACACTGAAGCTTTCTTT. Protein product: CSAPGRKVGNTEAFF.

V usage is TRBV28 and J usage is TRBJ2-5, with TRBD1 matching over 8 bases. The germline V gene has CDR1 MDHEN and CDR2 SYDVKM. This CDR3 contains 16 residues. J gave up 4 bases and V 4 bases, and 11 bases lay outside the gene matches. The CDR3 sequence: CASSSPGGRGVETQYF. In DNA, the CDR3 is TGTGCCAGCAGTTCCCCAGGGGGCCGCGGAGTAGAGACCCAGTACTTC.

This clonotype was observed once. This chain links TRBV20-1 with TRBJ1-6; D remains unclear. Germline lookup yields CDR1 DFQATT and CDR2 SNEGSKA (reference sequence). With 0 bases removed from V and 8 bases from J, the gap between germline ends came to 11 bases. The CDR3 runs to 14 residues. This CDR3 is CSARDWEGDSPLHF. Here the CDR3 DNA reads TGCAGTGCTAGAGATTGGGAGGGAGATTCACCCCTCCACTTT.

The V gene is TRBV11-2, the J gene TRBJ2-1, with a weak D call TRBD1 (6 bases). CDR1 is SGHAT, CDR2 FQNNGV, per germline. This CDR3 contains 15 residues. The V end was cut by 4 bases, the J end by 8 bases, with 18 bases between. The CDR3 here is CASSSPLDRIYEQFF. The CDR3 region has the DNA TGTGCCAGCAGCTCCCCCCTCGACAGGATCTATGAGCAGTTCTTC. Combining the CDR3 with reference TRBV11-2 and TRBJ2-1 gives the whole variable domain EAGVAQSPRYKIIEKRQSVAFWCNPISGHATLYWYQQILGQGPKLLIQFQNNGVVDDSQLPKDRFSAERLKGVDSTLKIQPAKLEDSAVYLCASSSPLDRIYEQFFGPGTRLTVL.

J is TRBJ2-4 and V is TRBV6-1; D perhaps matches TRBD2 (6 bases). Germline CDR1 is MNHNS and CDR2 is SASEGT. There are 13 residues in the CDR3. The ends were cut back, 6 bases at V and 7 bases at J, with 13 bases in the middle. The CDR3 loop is CASRARGKNIQYF. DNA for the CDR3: TGTGCCAGCAGGGCACGGGGGAAGAACATTCAGTACTTC.

CDR3 protein: CSARDKWKQFF. In DNA form, the CDR3 reads TGCAGTGCTAGAGATAAGTGGAAGCAGTTCTTC. The chain recombines TRBV20-1 with TRBJ2-1; D not resolved. Trimming took 0 bases from V and 11 from J, leaving 8 bases between them. In germline, CDR1 is DFQATT, CDR2 SNEGSKA (reference sequence). The CDR3 is 11 residues long.

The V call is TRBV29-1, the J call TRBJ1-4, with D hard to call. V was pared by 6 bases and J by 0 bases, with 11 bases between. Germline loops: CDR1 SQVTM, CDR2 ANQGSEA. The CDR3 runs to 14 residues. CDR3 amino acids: CSVQRGTTNEKLFF. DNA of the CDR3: TGCAGCGTGCAACGCGGGACAACTAATGAAAAACTGTTTTTT.

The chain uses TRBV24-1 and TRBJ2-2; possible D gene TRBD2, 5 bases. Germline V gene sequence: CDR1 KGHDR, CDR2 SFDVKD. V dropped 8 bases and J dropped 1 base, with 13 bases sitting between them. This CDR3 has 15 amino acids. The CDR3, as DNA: TGTGCCACCAACGCCGGACGGGGGAACACCGGGGAGCTGTTTTTT. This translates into CATNAGRGNTGELFF.

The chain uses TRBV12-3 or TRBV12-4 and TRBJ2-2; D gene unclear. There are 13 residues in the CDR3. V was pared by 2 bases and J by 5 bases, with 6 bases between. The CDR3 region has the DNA TGTGCCAGCAGTTTAAGTAGGACCGGGGAGCTGTTTTTT. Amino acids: CASSLSRTGELFF.

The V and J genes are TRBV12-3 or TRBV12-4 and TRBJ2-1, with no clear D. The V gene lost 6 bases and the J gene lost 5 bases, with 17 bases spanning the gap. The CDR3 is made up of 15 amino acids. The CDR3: CASSFPLGPDNEQFF. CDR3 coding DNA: TGTGCCAGCAGCTTCCCCCTTGGCCCAGACAATGAGCAGTTCTTC.

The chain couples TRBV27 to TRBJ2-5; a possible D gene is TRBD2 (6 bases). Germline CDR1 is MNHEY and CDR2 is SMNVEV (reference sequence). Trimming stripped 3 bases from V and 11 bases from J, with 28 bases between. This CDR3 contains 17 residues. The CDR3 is CASSFIYAGGSANEQYF. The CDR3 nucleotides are TGTGCCAGCAGTTTCATATATGCCGGAGGGTCAGCTAATGAGCAGTACTTC.

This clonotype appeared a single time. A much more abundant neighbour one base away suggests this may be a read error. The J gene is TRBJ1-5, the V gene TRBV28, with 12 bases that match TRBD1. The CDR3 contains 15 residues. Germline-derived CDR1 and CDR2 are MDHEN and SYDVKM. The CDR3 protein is CASGSGTGGLQTQHF. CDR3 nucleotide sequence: TGTGCCAGCGGATCCGGGACAGGGGGCCTTCAGACCCAGCATTTT.

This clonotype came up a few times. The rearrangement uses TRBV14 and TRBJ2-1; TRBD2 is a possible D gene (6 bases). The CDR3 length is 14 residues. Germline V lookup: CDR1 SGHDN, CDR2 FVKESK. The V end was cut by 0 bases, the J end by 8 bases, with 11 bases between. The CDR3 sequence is CASSQDTAGHEQFF. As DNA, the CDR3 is TGTGCCAGCAGCCAAGATACGGCGGGGCATGAGCAGTTCTTC.

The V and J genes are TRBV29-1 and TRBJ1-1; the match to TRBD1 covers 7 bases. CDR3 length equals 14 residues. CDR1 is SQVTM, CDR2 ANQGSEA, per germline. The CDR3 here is CNAGGGQENTEAFF. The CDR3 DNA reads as TGCAACGCTGGGGGAGGACAGGAAAACACTGAAGCTTTCTTT.

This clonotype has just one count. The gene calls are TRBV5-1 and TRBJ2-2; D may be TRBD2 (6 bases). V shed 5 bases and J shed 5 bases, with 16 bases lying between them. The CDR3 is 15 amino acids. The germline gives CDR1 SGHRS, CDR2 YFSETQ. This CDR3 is CASRITSSNTGELFF. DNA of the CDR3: TGCGCCAGCAGAATTACTAGCTCCAATACCGGGGAGCTGTTTTTT.